These 32 T cell receptor beta chains came from one sample sequenced in a study of blood T cell repertoires in COVID-19. Libraries were prepared by immunoSEQ multiplex PCR; TCRdb keeps only in-frame clonotypes and omits some of them. Here the sample spans some 150,000 clones, 80% to 90% being singletons. Sample: peripheral blood. The receptors derive from a human donor with acute or convalescent COVID-19. The donor label of this sample is uncertain.

This sequence joins TRBV7-2 and TRBJ2-5, with TRBD1 matching 8 bases. The CDR3 contains 13 residues. Germline CDR1 reads SGHTA; CDR2 reads FQGNSA. V gave up 5 bases and J gave up 5 bases; unmatched junction bases: 4. The CDR3 bases are TGTGCCAGCAGCCCAGGGGGCAGGGAGACCCAGTACTTC. Its translation is CASSPGGRETQYF.

This chain uses TRBV5-8 with TRBJ1-3, with D possibly being TRBD1 (5 bases). The CDR3 extends over 16 amino acids. Trimming removed 4 bases from V and 0 bases from J, with 14 bases in between. Germline CDR1 SGHTS, CDR2 YDEGEE. CDR3 nucleotide sequence: TGTGCCAGCAGCCGCGGGGGGAGTGACTCTGGAAACACCATATATTTT. Residues: CASSRGGSDSGNTIYF.

This clone was recorded a few times. The V gene is TRBV2, the J gene TRBJ2-7, with 7 nucleotides matching TRBD1. V was clipped by 5 bases and J by 0 bases; unmatched bases: 4. This CDR3 comprises 14 residues. Germline V gene sequence: CDR1 SNHLY, CDR2 FYNNEI. The DNA for the CDR3 is TGTGCCAGCAGTACCGGGACAGCCTCCTACGAGCAGTACTTC. Translation gives CASSTGTASYEQYF.

CDR3 DNA: TGTGCCAGCAGCTTGAACTTGAACACTGAAGCTTTCTTT. This encodes CASSLNLNTEAFF. This chain links TRBV5-6 with TRBJ1-1; D unclear. This CDR3 is 13 amino acids long. Trimming cost V 1 base and J 0 bases, with 4 bases left between them. CDR1 and CDR2 from the germline V gene are SGHDT and YYEEEE.

The genes are TRBV5-4 and TRBJ1-1; 8 bases agree with TRBD1. In germline, CDR1 is SGHNT, CDR2 YYREEE (reference sequence). The CDR3 is 17 amino acids. V shed 3 bases and J 1 base; nucleotides not matched to a gene: 11. CDR3 bases: TGTGCCAGCAGCTACGGACAGGGTTTTGTAGGGAACACTGAAGCTTTCTTT. Encoded protein: CASSYGQGFVGNTEAFF. The whole variable domain, filled in from reference TRBV5-4 and TRBJ1-1, reads ETGVTQSPTHLIKTRGQQVTLRCSSQSGHNTVSWYQQALGQGPQFIFQYYREEENGRGNFPPRFSGLQFPNYSSELNVNALELDDSALYLCASSYGQGFVGNTEAFFGQGTRLTVV.

The CDR3 nucleotides read TGTGCCAGCAGCACGGGACTAGCGGGAGCTACCGGGGAGCTGTTTTTT. Protein: CASSTGLAGATGELFF. This chain joins TRBV7-9 and TRBJ2-2; 14 nucleotides align to TRBD2. Trimming took 5 bases from V and 5 from J; bases not matched to a gene: 4. Germline V gene sequence: CDR1 SEHNR, CDR2 FQNEAQ (reference sequence). This CDR3 region has 16 residues.

The gene calls are TRBV6-6 and TRBJ2-7; D possibly corresponds to TRBD1 (6 bases). The length of the CDR3 is 14 residues. Between the trimmed V and J ends, which lost 2 bases and 2 bases, there was a span of 10 bases. The germline CDR1 and CDR2 sequences are MNHNY and SVGAGI (reference sequence). CDR3 coding DNA: TGTGCCAGCAGTTACGGCAGGGGAGCCTACGAGCAGTACGTC. It encodes CASSYGRGAYEQYV.

The chain carries TRBV30 and TRBJ1-6; D might be TRBD1 (5 bases). This CDR3 contains 16 residues. Trimming cost V 2 bases and J 0 bases, with 11 bases left between them. Germline CDR1 reads GTSNPN; CDR2 reads SVGIG (reference sequence). The CDR3 is CAWSQGALSYNSPLHF. CDR3 coding DNA: TGTGCCTGGAGTCAAGGGGCCCTCTCCTATAATTCACCCCTCCACTTT. Full variable domain (outside the CDR3, taken from reference TRBV30 and TRBJ1-6): SQTIHQWPATLVQPVGSPLSLECTVEGTSNPNLYWYRQAAGRGLQLLFYSVGIGQISSEVPQNLSASRPQDRQFILSSKKLLLSDSGFYLCAWSQGALSYNSPLHFGNGTRLTVT.

The rearrangement uses TRBV24-1 and TRBJ2-1, with TRBD1 matching 10 bases. The CDR3 totals 15 residues. The ends lost 6 bases at V and 4 bases at J; junction bases unmatched: 5. The germline gives CDR1 KGHDR, CDR2 SFDVKD. The DNA of the CDR3 is TGTGCCACCAGTCCGGGACAGGGGATGTACAATGAGCAGTTCTTC. Its translation is CATSPGQGMYNEQFF.

The genes are TRBV21-1 and TRBJ1-5; the table assigns TRBD1, which was not confirmed against the DNA. TRBV21-1 corresponds to a pseudogene. The CDR3 runs 17 residues. The CDR3 loop reads CASSKFGQGCPNQPQHF. CDR3 nucleotide sequence: TGTGCCAGCAGCAAATTTGGCCAGGGATGTCCCAATCAGCCCCAGCATTTT.

The chain employs TRBV5-1 and TRBJ2-1; tentative D call: TRBD2 (5 bases). CDR1 is SGHRS, CDR2 YFSETQ, per germline. The V and J ends lost 4 bases and 4 bases respectively, with 18 bases between them. The CDR3 spans 16 residues. In DNA, the CDR3 is TGCGCCAGCAGCACACCAAAGGGAGATAATTACAATGAGCAGTTCTTC. Translating gives CASSTPKGDNYNEQFF.

This clone was seen a handful of times. Here the CDR3 reads CASSTAAGGLETQYF. The CDR3 DNA reads TGTGCCAGCAGTACGGCAGCGGGGGGGCTAGAGACCCAGTACTTC. This chain links TRBV6-6 with TRBJ2-5; 10 nucleotides match TRBD2. The CDR3 covers 15 residues. Trimming cost V 5 bases and J 4 bases; bases outside gene matches: 7. Germline V gives CDR1 MNHNY, CDR2 SVGAGI (reference sequence).

The V call is TRBV27, the J call TRBJ2-7, with D possibly TRBD2 on 6 matching bases. Trimming stripped 5 bases from V and 2 bases from J, with 13 bases between. Per germline, CDR1 MNHEY and CDR2 SMNVEV (reference sequence). The length of the CDR3 is 14 residues. CDR3 region: CASSPGGFPYEQYV. CDR3 nucleotide sequence: TGTGCCAGCAGTCCCGGAGGGTTCCCCTACGAGCAGTACGTC.

The genes are TRBV24-1 and TRBJ2-3; the D is unclear. This CDR3 has 13 residues. Germline V gene sequence: CDR1 KGHDR, CDR2 SFDVKD. Trimming cost V 7 bases and J 1 base, with 8 bases left between them. The CDR3 loop is CATSSPGTDTQYF. Here the CDR3 DNA reads TGTGCCACCAGCTCCCCGGGCACAGATACGCAGTATTTT.

The V gene is TRBV27, the J gene TRBJ1-5, with 7 bases fitting TRBD1. Germline assignment: CDR1 MNHEY and CDR2 SMNVEV (reference sequence). V shed 6 bases, J shed 4 bases, and the junction held 3 bases outside the gene matches. The CDR3 length is 13 residues. The CDR3, as DNA: TGTGCCAGCAGAAACAGGGGAAATCAGCCCCAGCATTTT. Residues: CASRNRGNQPQHF.

The V call is TRBV19, the J call TRBJ1-5; D unclear. There are 13 residues in the CDR3. V lost 8 bases and J lost 4, with 12 bases in between. Germline CDR1 is LNHDA and CDR2 is SQIVND (reference sequence). The CDR3 nucleotides are TGTGCCAGTTCAGAGGGTCGTAATCAGCCCCAGCATTTT. As protein: CASSEGRNQPQHF.

The chain links TRBV5-8 to TRBJ1-1, with D tentatively TRBD1 (6 bases). From germline, CDR1 is SGHTS and CDR2 YDEGEE. The V end was cut by 4 bases, the J end by 2 bases, with 15 bases between. This CDR3 is 15 amino acids long. The DNA for the CDR3 is TGTGCCAGCAGCACTCGACAGGCGCCAAACACTGAAGCTTTCTTT. Protein: CASSTRQAPNTEAFF.

This chain connects TRBV7-2 to TRBJ2-7; 7 nucleotides align to TRBD2. Germline values: CDR1 SGHTA, CDR2 FQGNSA. The CDR3 runs to 15 residues. V shed 5 bases, J shed 1 base, and the junction held 8 bases outside the gene matches. The CDR3 loop reads CASSRVLAVSYEQYF. CDR3 nucleotide sequence: TGTGCCAGCAGCAGAGTCCTAGCGGTTTCCTACGAGCAGTACTTC.

The CDR3 sequence is CASSPRGGSSPLHF. CDR3 sequence (DNA): TGTGCCAGCAGCCCAAGGGGAGGAAGCTCACCCCTCCACTTT. V and J are TRBV3-1 (or the pseudogene TRBV3-2) and TRBJ1-6, with D possibly being TRBD1 (5 bases). In germline, CDR1 is LGHDT, CDR2 YNNKEL (reference sequence). CDR3 size: 14 residues. V gave up 4 bases and J gave up 10 bases, with 14 bases separating them.

This chain joins TRBV7-6 and TRBJ1-3; a weak D match, TRBD1 (6 bases). The CDR3 covers 15 residues. Germline lookup yields CDR1 SGHVS and CDR2 FNYEAQ. V lost 0 bases and J 5 bases, leaving 11 bases between the germline ends. CDR3 bases: TGTGCCAGCAGCTTAGCGCAGGGGCGGCGAAACACCATATATTTT. Protein product: CASSLAQGRRNTIYF.

V and J are TRBV28 and TRBJ2-3; TRBD2 matches at 10 bases. Germline lookup yields CDR1 MDHEN and CDR2 SYDVKM. The CDR3 runs to 16 residues. Losses at the gene ends were 7 bases for V and 2 bases for J; bases not matched to a gene: 9. CDR3 in amino acids: CASTLGLAGVTDTQYF. For the CDR3, the DNA is TGTGCCAGCACCCTGGGGCTAGCGGGAGTCACAGATACGCAGTATTTT.

The chain links TRBV7-9 to TRBJ1-1; D unclear. The CDR3 has 14 amino acids. V lost 5 bases and J lost 1, with 11 bases in between. Germline CDR1 and CDR2: SEHNR and FQNEAQ (reference sequence). DNA of the CDR3: TGTGCCAGCAGCGTCCTGGCAGGGAACACTGAAGCTTTCTTT. Protein: CASSVLAGNTEAFF.

This clone has more than one count but fewer than ten. The chain joins TRBV18 to TRBJ1-1, with 8 bases lining up with TRBD1. Trimming at V came to 4 bases and at J to 6 bases, leaving 7 bases not matched to a gene. This CDR3 comprises 14 residues. Germline loops: CDR1 KGHSH, CDR2 LQKENI. CDR3 amino acids: CASSRQGMGPEAFF. The CDR3, as DNA: TGTGCCAGCTCACGACAGGGGATGGGACCTGAAGCTTTCTTT.

V gene TRBV18 combines with J gene TRBJ1-1; tentative D call: TRBD1 (5 bases). Trimming took 2 bases from V and 5 from J, leaving 12 bases between them. The CDR3 has 14 amino acids. Germline loops: CDR1 KGHSH, CDR2 LQKENI. The CDR3 region has the DNA TGTGCCAGCTCACCAGAACTGACAGCGACTGAAGCTTTCTTT. Translated: CASSPELTATEAFF.

The chain uses TRBV14 and TRBJ1-1; weak D call: TRBD1 (5 bases). The CDR3 spans 13 residues. Germline assignment: CDR1 SGHDN and CDR2 FVKESK. V was clipped by 5 bases and J by 6 bases, with 13 bases between them. Written as DNA, the CDR3 is TGTGCCAGCAGCTCCAGGGTTTACGCTGAAGCTTTCTTT. Protein sequence: CASSSRVYAEAFF.

The rearrangement joins TRBV11-2 to TRBJ1-4, with 7 bases fitting TRBD1. Trimming removed 4 bases from V and 4 bases from J; junction bases left unmatched: 6. The V gene's germline CDR1 is SGHAT and CDR2 FQNNGV. This CDR3 region has 15 residues. DNA for the CDR3: TGTGCCAGCAGCTCATCCGGGACAGTTAATGAAAAACTGTTTTTT. As protein: CASSSSGTVNEKLFF.

The chain combines TRBV5-6 with TRBJ1-1; 8 nucleotides agree with TRBD1. This CDR3 has 14 amino acids. V lost 4 bases and J lost 2; bases outside the gene matches: 4. The germline CDR1 and CDR2 sequences are SGHDT and YYEEEE. In DNA, the CDR3 is TGTGCCAGCAGCCCCGGGACAGGTAACACTGAAGCTTTCTTT. It translates to CASSPGTGNTEAFF.

The chain joins TRBV5-5 to TRBJ2-2; TRBD2 matches at 10 bases. Per germline, CDR1 SGHKS and CDR2 YYEKEE (reference sequence). This CDR3 contains 17 residues. V lost 0 bases to trimming and J lost 0 bases; unmatched junction nucleotides: 2. This CDR3 is CASSLVLAGANTGELFF. For the CDR3, the DNA is TGTGCCAGCAGCTTGGTGCTAGCGGGGGCGAACACCGGGGAGCTGTTTTTT.

Written as DNA, the CDR3 is TGTGCCTGGAGTGTGTCAGCTAATGAAAAACTGTTTTTT. This translates into CAWSVSANEKLFF. The chain links TRBV30 to TRBJ1-4; the D is unclear. V lost 0 bases, J lost 3 bases, and 5 bases lay in between. The CDR3 is made up of 13 amino acids. Per germline, CDR1 GTSNPN and CDR2 SVGIG (reference sequence).

This sequence joins TRBV29-1 and TRBJ2-2, with D possibly TRBD2 on 6 matching bases. Germline CDR1 reads SQVTM; CDR2 reads ANQGSEA. The CDR3 contains 15 residues. V was trimmed by 0 bases and J by 3 bases, leaving 11 bases between them. This chain's CDR3 is CSVEDGRSDTGELFF. DNA for the CDR3: TGCAGCGTTGAAGATGGGAGGAGTGACACCGGGGAGCTGTTTTTT.

As regards this clone: Other DNA sequences of this sample code for an identical CDR3. The chain uses TRBV18 and TRBJ1-5, with D unclear. The CDR3 length is 13 residues. Per germline, CDR1 KGHSH and CDR2 LQKENI. Trimming shortened V by 2 bases and J by 2 bases, and 4 bases separated the two germline ends. The CDR3 protein is CASSPSGNQPQHF. In nucleotides, the CDR3 is TGTGCCAGCTCACCATCGGGCAATCAGCCCCAGCATTTT. The variable domain in full, completed from reference TRBV18 and TRBJ1-5, reads NAGVMQNPRHLVRRRGQEARLRCSPMKGHSHVYWYRQLPEEGLKFMVYLQKENIIDESGMPKERFSAEFPKEGPSILRIQQVVRGDSAAYFCASSPSGNQPQHFGDGTRLSIL.

In its sample, this clone was seen once. This chain connects TRBV19 to TRBJ2-1; D remains unclear. The CDR3 length is 17 residues. The germline gives CDR1 LNHDA, CDR2 SQIVND (reference sequence). The V gene lost 2 bases and the J gene lost 0 bases, with 14 bases spanning the gap. The CDR3 spells CASSISVIASSYNEQFF. The DNA for the CDR3 is TGTGCCAGTAGTATATCCGTTATCGCCAGCTCCTACAATGAGCAGTTCTTC.